The rows below give T cell receptor beta chains drawn from one sample of a study of Graves' ophthalmopathy and Graves' hyperthyroidism. Via MiXCR, TCRdb re-called the multiplex PCR reads, giving one row per CDR3 protein. The table records 150,000 to 200,000 distinct CDR3 sequences, more than 30% of them present only once. Sequencing was done on a sample of peripheral blood. Receptor source: a woman aged 40 to 49 with Graves' ophthalmopathy. CDR3s include the opening cysteine and the closing phenylalanine or tryptophan. Each record gives: clone size, V gene, D gene, J gene, CDR3 protein, CDR3 DNA. D genes are given only for firm matches. For some rows the clone size is stated as once, few or many, or as a class when expanded; others skip it.

>.|TRBV19|.|TRBJ2-2
CASSIARGKAGELFF
TGTGCCAGTAGTATAGCGAGAGGGAAGGCCGGGGAGCTGTTTTTT
>.|TRBV7-3|TRBD1|TRBJ1-2
CASSLLPGGHYGYTF
TGTGCCAGCAGCTTATTGCCAGGGGGCCACTATGGCTACACCTTC
>.|TRBV6-2/TRBV6-3|TRBD2|TRBJ2-5
CASTTLRSGGYQETQYF
TGTGCCAGCACTACCCTAAGGAGCGGGGGGTACCAAGAGACCCAGTACTTC
>many|TRBV5-1|.|TRBJ2-7
CASSLYLTGFEQYF
TGCGCCAGCAGCTTGTATTTGACCGGGTTCGAGCAGTACTTC
>many|TRBV7-2|.|TRBJ2-7
CASSSDSSYEQYF
TGTGCCAGCAGCTCGGACAGCTCCTACGAGCAGTACTTC
>many|TRBV27|.|TRBJ2-4
CASSLRGAQNIQYF
TGTGCCAGCAGTTTACGGGGGGCACAAAACATTCAGTACTTC
>.|TRBV6-2/TRBV6-3|.|TRBJ1-5
CASSYFGGVGNQPQHF
TGTGCCAGCAGTTACTTCGGGGGCGTTGGCAATCAGCCCCAGCATTTT
>many|TRBV11-1|.|TRBJ1-1
CASRKTANTEAFF
TGTGCCAGCAGGAAAACAGCGAACACTGAAGCTTTCTTT
>many|TRBV6-5|TRBD1|TRBJ1-6
CASDLGQGLNSPLHF
TGTGCCAGCGATCTGGGACAGGGGCTTAATTCACCCCTCCACTTT
>.|TRBV6-5|.|TRBJ2-7
CASSWSGELDEQYF
TGTGCCAGCAGTTGGTCGGGGGAACTCGACGAGCAGTACTTC
>many|TRBV11-1|TRBD1|TRBJ2-5
CASSLGQGPQETQYF
TGTGCCAGCAGCTTAGGACAGGGTCCCCAAGAGACCCAGTACTTC
>.|TRBV28|TRBD1|TRBJ1-1
CASRQTGQRAYTEAFF
TGTGCCAGCAGACAAACGGGACAGCGGGCGTACACTGAAGCTTTCTTT
>few|TRBV24-1|TRBD1|TRBJ2-5
CATSALDRGSQETQYF
TGTGCCACCAGTGCCCTCGACAGGGGATCACAAGAGACCCAGTACTTC
>.|TRBV28|.|TRBJ2-7
CASSSPGVQYF
TGTGCCAGCAGTTCCCCCGGTGTCCAGTACTTC
>.|TRBV5-1|.|TRBJ1-1
CASSPTTGLNTEAFF
TGCGCCAGCAGCCCTACGACAGGTTTGAACACTGAAGCTTTCTTT
>.|TRBV27|.|TRBJ1-1
CASRSFLNTEAFF
TGTGCCAGCAGATCCTTCCTGAACACTGAAGCTTTCTTT
>few|TRBV6-4|.|TRBJ2-7
CASPRDSIYEQYF
TGTGCCAGTCCACGGGACTCGATCTACGAGCAGTACTTC
>many|TRBV6-5|TRBD1|TRBJ1-3
CASSSLTGGSSGNTIYF
TGTGCCAGCAGTTCCCTGACAGGGGGAAGCTCTGGAAACACCATATATTTT
>many|TRBV7-2|.|TRBJ2-5
CASSSSGTRAAETQYF
TGTGCCAGCAGCTCAAGCGGGACAAGGGCGGCGGAGACCCAGTACTTC
>many|TRBV10-3|TRBD1|TRBJ1-1
CAIRVQGGNTEAFF
TGTGCCATCAGGGTCCAGGGGGGAAACACTGAAGCTTTCTTT
>once|TRBV6-1|.|TRBJ1-2
CASSENRKNYGYTF
TGTGCCAGCAGTGAAAATCGCAAAAACTATGGCTACACCTTC
>.|TRBV2|.|TRBJ2-6
CASRRVGGANVLTF
TGTGCCAGCAGGCGGGTTGGTGGGGCCAACGTCCTGACTTTC
>.|TRBV28|.|TRBJ1-2
CASSYKGDNYGYTF
TGTGCCAGCAGTTATAAGGGGGACAACTATGGCTACACCTTC
>few|TRBV10-3|TRBD1|TRBJ1-2
CAISESRTGHYGYTF
TGTGCCATCAGTGAGTCACGGACAGGACACTATGGCTACACCTTC
>.|TRBV28|.|TRBJ2-7
CASRRPTRGEQYF
TGTGCCAGCAGACGCCCCACCCGAGGCGAGCAGTACTTC
>many|TRBV7-2|TRBD1|TRBJ1-2
CASSEPDRANYGYTF
TGTGCCAGCAGCGAGCCGGACAGGGCAAACTATGGCTACACCTTC
>many|TRBV28|.|TRBJ1-5
CASSLRSNQPQHF
TGTGCCAGCAGTTTGAGGAGCAATCAGCCCCAGCATTTT
>many|TRBV9|TRBD1|TRBJ2-7
CASNTPGQDYEQYF
TGTGCCAGCAACACTCCGGGACAGGACTACGAGCAGTACTTC
>.|TRBV6-2/TRBV6-3|TRBD1|TRBJ1-5
CASSSRIGTGEGDQPQHF
TGTGCCAGCAGTTCCCGCATCGGGACAGGGGAAGGCGATCAGCCCCAGCATTTT
>.|TRBV11-2|TRBD1|TRBJ2-7
CASSSTGTGAVEQYF
TGTGCCAGCAGCTCCACCGGGACAGGGGCCGTCGAGCAGTACTTC
>.|TRBV6-1|TRBD1|TRBJ2-2
CARPNGRQGGTGELFF
TGTGCCAGGCCAAATGGGAGACAGGGCGGCACCGGGGAGCTGTTTTTT
>many|TRBV20-1|.|TRBJ1-1
CSASSPNTEAFF
TGCAGTGCTAGCAGCCCGAACACTGAAGCTTTCTTT
>.|TRBV6-2/TRBV6-3|.|TRBJ1-1
CASSYSSGANTEAFF
TGTGCCAGCAGTTACTCTAGCGGAGCGAACACTGAAGCTTTCTTT
>many|TRBV6-2/TRBV6-3|.|TRBJ2-7
CASSYPRTGLLEQYF
TGTGCCAGCAGTTACCCAAGGACCGGACTCCTCGAGCAGTACTTC
>.|TRBV6-2/TRBV6-3|.|TRBJ1-5
CASRVATGSGNQPQHF
TGTGCCAGCCGGGTTGCGACAGGTAGTGGCAATCAGCCCCAGCATTTT
>many|TRBV20-1|TRBD2|TRBJ2-7
CSARGGVGTSTSYEQYF
TGCAGTGCTAGAGGGGGTGTGGGGACTAGCACATCCTACGAGCAGTACTTC
>many|TRBV7-9|.|TRBJ2-2
CASSLRAANTGELFF
TGTGCCAGCAGCTTACGGGCCGCCAACACCGGGGAGCTGTTTTTT
>many|TRBV2|TRBD1|TRBJ1-2
CASSVGQGFFGYTF
TGTGCCAGCAGTGTCGGACAGGGATTTTTTGGCTACACCTTC
>many|TRBV28|TRBD1|TRBJ1-1
CASELQGIEAFF
TGTGCCAGCGAACTACAGGGGATTGAAGCTTTCTTT
>many|TRBV2|.|TRBJ1-1
CASQTDGNTEAFF
TGTGCCAGCCAGACAGACGGGAACACTGAAGCTTTCTTT
>many|TRBV6-5|.|TRBJ1-2
CATTQGSDYGYTF
TGTGCCACCACCCAAGGAAGTGACTATGGCTACACCTTC
>many|TRBV6-4|.|TRBJ1-1
CASRREVNTEAFF
TGTGCCAGCAGACGAGAGGTGAACACTGAAGCTTTCTTT
>many|TRBV7-2|TRBD1|TRBJ2-7
CASSSRDSSYEQYF
TGTGCCAGCAGCTCCCGGGACAGCTCCTACGAGCAGTACTTC
>many|TRBV19|.|TRBJ2-2
CASSISGLHTGELFF
TGTGCCAGTAGTATCTCTGGGCTGCACACCGGGGAGCTGTTTTTT
>many|TRBV19|.|TRBJ1-6
CASSSGPRGPPLHF
TGTGCCAGTAGTTCCGGGCCCCGGGGCCCACCCCTCCACTTT
>.|TRBV11-3|.|TRBJ2-7
CASSLTDEQYF
TGTGCCAGCAGCCTAACAGACGAGCAGTACTTC
>once|TRBV6-5|TRBD1|TRBJ2-3
CASSLDRPWDTQYF
TGTGCCAGCAGTTTGGACAGGCCTTGGGATACGCAGTATTTT